The 3 T cell receptor beta chains listed next were all sequenced from one sample in a study of beta chain features in type 1 diabetes. The isolated RNA, all of it, was reverse transcribed, so expressed TCRB transcripts were what got sequenced. Sequenced by immunoSEQ multiplex PCR; TCRdb stores in-frame clones only, minus some. Found here are some 150,000 clones, under 11% of them singletons; the top ten hold under 1.5%. The material sequenced was naive CD4+ T cells from blood. These receptors were obtained from a man between 18 and 35 years old in good health.

This clone appeared a few times. CDR3 sequence (DNA): TGTGCCAGCAGCGCCCGGGACAGTCAAAACTATGGCTACACCTTC. Protein product: CASSARDSQNYGYTF. The genes are TRBV9 and TRBJ1-2; 7 nucleotides agree with TRBD1. The V segment lost 3 bases and the J segment 2 bases; nucleotides outside the gene matches: 7. This CDR3 has 15 amino acids. The germline V gene has CDR1 SGDLS and CDR2 YYNGEE.

There are a few counts of this clone. The CDR3 region has the DNA TGTGCTAGTGGTTTGGCCCCAGGACTAGCGGGGAATGGTGAGCAGTTCTTC. It specifies CASGLAPGLAGNGEQFF. The V and J genes are TRBV12-5 and TRBJ2-1; 12 bases line up with TRBD2. Unmatched junction bases numbered 10, after V lost 1 base and J lost 9 bases. Germline V gene sequence: CDR1 LGHNT, CDR2 FRNRAP. CDR3 size: 17 residues.

The chain links TRBV2 to TRBJ2-7; unclear D gene. This CDR3 spans 14 amino acids. The germline V gene encodes CDR1 SNHLY and CDR2 FYNNEI. V shed 8 bases and J shed 0 bases, with 14 bases lying between them. CDR3 sequence reads: CASSLGRGSYEQYF. CDR3 nucleotides: TGTGCCAGCTCCCTCGGCAGAGGCTCCTACGAGCAGTACTTC.